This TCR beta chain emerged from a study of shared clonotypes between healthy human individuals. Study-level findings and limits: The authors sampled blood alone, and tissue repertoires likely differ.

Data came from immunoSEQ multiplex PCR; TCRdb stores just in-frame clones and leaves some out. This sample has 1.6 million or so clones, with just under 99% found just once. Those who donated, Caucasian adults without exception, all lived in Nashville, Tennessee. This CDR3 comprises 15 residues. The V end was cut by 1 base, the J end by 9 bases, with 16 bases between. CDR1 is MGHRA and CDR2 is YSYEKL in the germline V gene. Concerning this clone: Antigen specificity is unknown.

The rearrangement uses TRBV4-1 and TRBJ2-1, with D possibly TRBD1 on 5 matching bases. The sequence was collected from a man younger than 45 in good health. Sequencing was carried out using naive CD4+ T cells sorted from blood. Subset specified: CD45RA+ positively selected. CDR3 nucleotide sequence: TGCGCCAGCAGCCAAGGATCCGTGGGGCCTATTGAGCAGTTCTTC. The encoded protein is CASSQGSVGPIEQFF.